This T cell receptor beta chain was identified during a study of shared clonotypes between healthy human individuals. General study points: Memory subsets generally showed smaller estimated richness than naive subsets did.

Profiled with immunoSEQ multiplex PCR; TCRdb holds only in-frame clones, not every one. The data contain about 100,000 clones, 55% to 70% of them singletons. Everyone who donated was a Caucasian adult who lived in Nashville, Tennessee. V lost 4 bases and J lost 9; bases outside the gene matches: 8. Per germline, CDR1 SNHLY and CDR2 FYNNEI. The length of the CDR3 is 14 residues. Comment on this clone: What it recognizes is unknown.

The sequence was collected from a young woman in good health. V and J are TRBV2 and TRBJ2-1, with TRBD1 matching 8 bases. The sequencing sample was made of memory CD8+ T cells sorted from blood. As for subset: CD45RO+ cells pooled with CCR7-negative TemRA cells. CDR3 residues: CASSGTGGRGEQFF. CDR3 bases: TGTGCCAGCAGTGGTACAGGGGGTAGGGGTGAGCAGTTCTTC.